This T cell receptor beta chain was documented in a study of response to subunit inactivated influenza vaccine. Each CDR3 protein is one row after TCRdb ran MiXCR on the RT-PCR reads. Of about 540,000 distinct CDR3 sequences in the sample, 20% to 25% were seen once. Overall study findings and caveats: The authors suggested that every seasonal influenza vaccination recruits few new T cells.

This clonotype was seen a few times. Its antigen is currently unknown. The CDR3 sequence is 13 residues long. Germline lookup yields CDR1 MNHEY and CDR2 SVGAGI. The V end lost 2 bases, the J end lost 6 bases, and 7 bases lay between the germline ends. The same sample was also studied in work on T cells expressing NK-cell markers. From that paper: TCR beta libraries carry UMIs added by 5'RACE template switching. One of eight sequenced donors was HCMV-seronegative; the other seven were seropositive. CD8+ T cells in over five donors included dominant NKG2C+ clonotypes at about 1.0-8%.

V usage is TRBV6-5 and J usage is TRBJ2-2; unclear D gene. Source: CD4+ T cells sorted from PBMCs, taken roughly 12 days after vaccination. The TCR was taken from a man aged 50 to 59 who received an inactivated influenza vaccine. The CDR3 is CASSYPASGELFF. The CDR3 bases are TGTGCCAGCAGTTACCCCGCCTCCGGGGAGCTGTTTTTT.